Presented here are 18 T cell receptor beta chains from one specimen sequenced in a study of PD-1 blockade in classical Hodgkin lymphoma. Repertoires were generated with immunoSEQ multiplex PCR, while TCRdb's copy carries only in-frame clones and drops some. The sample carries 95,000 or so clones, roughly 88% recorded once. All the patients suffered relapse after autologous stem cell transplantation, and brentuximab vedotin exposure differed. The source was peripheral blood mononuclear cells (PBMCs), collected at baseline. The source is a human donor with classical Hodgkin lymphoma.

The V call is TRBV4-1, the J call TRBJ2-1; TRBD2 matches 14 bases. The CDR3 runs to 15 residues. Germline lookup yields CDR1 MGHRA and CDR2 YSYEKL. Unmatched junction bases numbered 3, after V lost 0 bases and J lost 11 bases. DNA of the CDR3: TGCGCCAGCAGCCAAGAGGGACTAGCGGGAGCCAAGCAGTTCTTC. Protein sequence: CASSQEGLAGAKQFF.

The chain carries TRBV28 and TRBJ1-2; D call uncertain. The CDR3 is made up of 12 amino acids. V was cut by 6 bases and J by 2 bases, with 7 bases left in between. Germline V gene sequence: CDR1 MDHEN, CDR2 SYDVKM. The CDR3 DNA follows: TGTGCCAGCAGGCCAGGAAACTATGGCTACACCTTC. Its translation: CASRPGNYGYTF.

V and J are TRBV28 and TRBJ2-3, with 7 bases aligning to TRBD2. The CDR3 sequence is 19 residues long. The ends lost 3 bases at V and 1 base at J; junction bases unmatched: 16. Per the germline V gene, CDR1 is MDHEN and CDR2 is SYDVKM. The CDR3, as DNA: TGTGCCAGCAGTTTTGTGTTGGGGTCTGGGCGGGAGCGCACAGATACGCAGTATTTT. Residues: CASSFVLGSGRERTDTQYF.

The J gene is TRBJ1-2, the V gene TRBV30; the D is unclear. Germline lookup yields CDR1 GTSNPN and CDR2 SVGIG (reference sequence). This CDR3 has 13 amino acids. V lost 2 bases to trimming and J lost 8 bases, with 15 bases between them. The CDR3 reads CAWSQAPREGYTF. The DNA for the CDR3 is TGTGCCTGGAGTCAAGCCCCCCGGGAAGGCTACACCTTC. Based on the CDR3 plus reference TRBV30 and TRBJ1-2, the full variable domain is SQTIHQWPATLVQPVGSPLSLECTVEGTSNPNLYWYRQAAGRGLQLLFYSVGIGQISSEVPQNLSASRPQDRQFILSSKKLLLSDSGFYLCAWSQAPREGYTFGSGTRLTVV.

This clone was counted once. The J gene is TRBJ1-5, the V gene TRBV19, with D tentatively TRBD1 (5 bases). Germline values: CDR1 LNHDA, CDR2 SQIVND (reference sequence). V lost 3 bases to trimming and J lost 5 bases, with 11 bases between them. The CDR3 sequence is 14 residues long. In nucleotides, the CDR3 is TGTGCCAGTAGTATTTCTCGAGGGGATCAGCCCCAGCATTTT. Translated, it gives CASSISRGDQPQHF.

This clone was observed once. For the CDR3, the DNA is TGCAGTGCTGGAACTCCCTCCGAGCAGTACTTC. It codes for CSAGTPSEQYF. The chain is built from TRBV20-1 and TRBJ2-7, with no clear D. The CDR3 contains 11 residues. V was clipped by 5 bases and J by 6 bases, with 11 bases between them. Germline CDR1 and CDR2: DFQATT and SNEGSKA (reference sequence).

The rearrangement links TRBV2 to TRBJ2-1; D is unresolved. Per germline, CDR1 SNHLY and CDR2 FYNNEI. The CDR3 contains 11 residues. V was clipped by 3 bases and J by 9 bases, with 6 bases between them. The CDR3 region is CASSDWVEQFF. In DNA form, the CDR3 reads TGTGCCAGCAGTGATTGGGTTGAGCAGTTCTTC.

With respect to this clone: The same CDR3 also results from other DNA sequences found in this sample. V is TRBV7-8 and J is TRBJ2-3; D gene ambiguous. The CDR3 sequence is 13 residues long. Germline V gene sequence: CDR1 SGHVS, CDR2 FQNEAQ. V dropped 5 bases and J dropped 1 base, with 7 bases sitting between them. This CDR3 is CASSLLRTDTQYF. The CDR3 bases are TGTGCCAGCAGCCTGCTTCGCACAGATACGCAGTATTTT. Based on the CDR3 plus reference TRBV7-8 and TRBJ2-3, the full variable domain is GAGVSQSPRYKVAKRGQDVALRCDPISGHVSLFWYQQALGQGPEFLTYFQNEAQLDKSGLPSDRFFAERPEGSVSTLKIQRTQQEDSAVYLCASSLLRTDTQYFGPGTRLTVL.

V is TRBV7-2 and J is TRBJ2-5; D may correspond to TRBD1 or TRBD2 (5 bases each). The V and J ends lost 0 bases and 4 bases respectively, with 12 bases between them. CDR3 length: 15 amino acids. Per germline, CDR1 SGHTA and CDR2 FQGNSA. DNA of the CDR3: TGTGCCAGCAGCTTAGCTGGGGACCCACGAGAGACCCAGTACTTC. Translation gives CASSLAGDPRETQYF.

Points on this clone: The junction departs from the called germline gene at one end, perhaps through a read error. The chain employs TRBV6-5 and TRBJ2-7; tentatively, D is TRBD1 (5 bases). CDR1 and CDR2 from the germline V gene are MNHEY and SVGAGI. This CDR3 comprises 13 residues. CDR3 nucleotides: TGTGCCAGCAGTACAGGACCAGCCTACGGGCAGTACTTC. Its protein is CASSTGPAYGQYF.

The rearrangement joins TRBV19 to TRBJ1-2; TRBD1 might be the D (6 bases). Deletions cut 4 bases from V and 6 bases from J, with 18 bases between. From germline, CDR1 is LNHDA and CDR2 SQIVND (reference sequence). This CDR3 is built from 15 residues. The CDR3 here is CASSRPGAGFDGYTF. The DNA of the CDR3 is TGTGCCAGTAGTAGGCCAGGGGCGGGATTCGATGGCTACACCTTC.

CDR3 nucleotide sequence: TGTGCCGCCCGGGACAGGGGATCGGCAGATACGCAGTATTTT. Translated, it gives CAARDRGSADTQYF. The J gene is TRBJ2-3, the V gene TRBV10-3; 10 nucleotides agree with TRBD1. The germline gives CDR1 ENHRY, CDR2 SYGVKD. The CDR3 is 14 amino acids. J gave up 4 bases and V 11 bases, and 9 bases lay outside the gene matches.

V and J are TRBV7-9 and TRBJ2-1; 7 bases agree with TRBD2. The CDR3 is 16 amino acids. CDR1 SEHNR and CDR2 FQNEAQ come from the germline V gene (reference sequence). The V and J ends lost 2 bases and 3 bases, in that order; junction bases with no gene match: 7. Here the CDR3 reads CASSLSGGRFYNEQFF. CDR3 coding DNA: TGTGCCAGCAGCTTATCGGGCGGGAGATTCTACAATGAGCAGTTCTTC.

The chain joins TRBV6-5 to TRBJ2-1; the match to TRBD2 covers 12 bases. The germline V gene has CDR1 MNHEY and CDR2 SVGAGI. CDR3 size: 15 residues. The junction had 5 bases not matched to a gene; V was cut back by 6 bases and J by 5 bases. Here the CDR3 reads CASSRPSGRDNEQFF. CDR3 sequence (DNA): TGTGCCAGCAGCCGCCCTAGCGGGAGGGACAATGAGCAGTTCTTC.

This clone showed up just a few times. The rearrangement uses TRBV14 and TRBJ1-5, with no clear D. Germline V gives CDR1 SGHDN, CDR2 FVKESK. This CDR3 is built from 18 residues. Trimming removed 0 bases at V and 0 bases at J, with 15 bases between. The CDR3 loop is CASSQEGRRLYSNQPQHF. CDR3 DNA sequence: TGTGCCAGCAGCCAAGAGGGAAGACGCCTCTATAGCAATCAGCCCCAGCATTTT.

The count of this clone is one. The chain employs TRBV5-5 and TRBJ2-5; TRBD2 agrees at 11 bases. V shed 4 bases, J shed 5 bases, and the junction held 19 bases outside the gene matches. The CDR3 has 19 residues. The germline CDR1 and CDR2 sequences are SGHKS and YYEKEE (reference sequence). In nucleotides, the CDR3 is TGTGCCAGCAGCCGTCATTCAACTAGCGGGAGTACGAGCTGGGAGACCCAGTACTTC. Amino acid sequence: CASSRHSTSGSTSWETQYF.

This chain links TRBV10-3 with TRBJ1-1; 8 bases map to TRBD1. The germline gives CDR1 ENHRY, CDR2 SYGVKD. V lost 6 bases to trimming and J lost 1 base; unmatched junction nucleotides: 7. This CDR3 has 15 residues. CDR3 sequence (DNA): TGTGCCATCAGGGAGGCAGGGGGCTGGAACACTGAAGCTTTCTTT. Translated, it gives CAIREAGGWNTEAFF.

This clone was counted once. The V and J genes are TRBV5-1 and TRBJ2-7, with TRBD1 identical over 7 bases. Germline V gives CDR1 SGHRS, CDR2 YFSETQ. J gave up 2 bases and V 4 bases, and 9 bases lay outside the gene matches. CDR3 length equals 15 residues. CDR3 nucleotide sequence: TGCGCCAGCAGCACCCACCAGGGGGATCCCTACGAGCAGTACTTC. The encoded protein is CASSTHQGDPYEQYF. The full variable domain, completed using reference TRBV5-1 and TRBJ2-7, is KAGVTQTPRYLIKTRGQQVTLSCSPISGHRSVSWYQQTPGQGLQFLFEYFSETQRNKGNFPGRFSGRQFSNSRSEMNVSTLELGDSALYLCASSTHQGDPYEQYFGPGTRLTVT.